This TCR beta chain stems from a study of cytomegalovirus exposure and HLA in healthy donors. TCRdb's table, derived via immunoSEQ multiplex PCR, lists solely in-frame clones and lacks some. The table includes more than 110,000 clones, 85% to 95% detected once. Study observations and caveats: The authors listed approximately 150 TCR beta chains as cytomegalovirus-associated.

Concerning this clone itself: The antigen is undetermined.

The CDR3 covers 15 residues. V dropped 6 bases and J dropped 3 bases, with 16 bases sitting between them. Germline CDR1 and CDR2: SGHRS and YFSETQ. V and J are TRBV5-1 and TRBJ2-1, with D possibly matching TRBD2 (7 bases). The sequenced sample consisted of PBMCs. This TCR came from a man in his late teens or twenties in good health and CMV-seropositive. The CDR3: CASNSGGAGYNEQFF. DNA for the CDR3: TGCGCCAGCAACTCGGGGGGCGCTGGCTACAATGAGCAGTTCTTC. Using reference TRBV5-1 and TRBJ2-1 for the parts outside the CDR3, the full variable domain is KAGVTQTPRYLIKTRGQQVTLSCSPISGHRSVSWYQQTPGQGLQFLFEYFSETQRNKGNFPGRFSGRQFSNSRSEMNVSTLELGDSALYLCASNSGGAGYNEQFFGPGTRLTVL.